These 32 T cell receptor beta chains share one sample of origin, sequenced in a study of cytomegalovirus exposure and HLA in healthy donors. The PCR contained 60 Vbeta and 13 Jbeta primers. Profiled with immunoSEQ multiplex PCR; TCRdb holds only in-frame clones, not every one. The sample holds 150,000 to 200,000 clones, roughly 81% seen once. What was sequenced was PBMCs. Receptors originate from a girl aged 5-17 years in good health and CMV-seropositive.

Comments on this clone: A read error may account for a junction end that differs from germline. This chain connects TRBV10-3 to TRBJ2-1; 12 bases line up with TRBD2. The CDR3 spans 14 residues. Germline loops: CDR1 ENHRY, CDR2 SYGVKD. CDR3 sequence: CVIRLAGAGNEQFF. The CDR3 DNA follows: TGTGTCATCAGACTAGCGGGGGCCGGGAATGAGCAGTTCTTC.

The rearrangement links TRBV7-8 to TRBJ1-3; 10 bases map to TRBD1. Germline V CDR1 and CDR2: SGHVS, FQNEAQ. The CDR3 has 17 residues. J lost 1 base, V lost 3 bases, and 6 bases had no gene match. The CDR3 loop is CASSFRDRGFSGNTIYF. Written as DNA, the CDR3 is TGTGCCAGCAGCTTTAGGGACAGGGGTTTTTCTGGAAACACCATATATTTT.

This chain uses TRBV6-1 with TRBJ1-5; no firm D call. Trimming left V 4 bases short and J 0 bases short, with 10 bases between. The CDR3 is 15 residues long. The germline CDR1 and CDR2 sequences are MNHNS and SASEGT. CDR3 amino acids: CASSARGDSNQPQHF. CDR3 coding DNA: TGTGCCAGCAGTGCTAGAGGAGATAGCAATCAGCCCCAGCATTTT.

This clone occurred a few times. The rearrangement uses TRBV11-2 and TRBJ1-1, with D possibly being TRBD1 (6 bases). CDR1 and CDR2 from the germline V gene are SGHAT and FQNNGV. Trimming took 3 bases from V and 1 from J, leaving 9 bases between them. The CDR3 loop spans 14 amino acids. CDR3 sequence (DNA): TGTGCCAGCAGCTTCACAGGGCAGAACACTGAAGCTTTCTTT. Translating gives CASSFTGQNTEAFF.

The V and J genes are TRBV29-1 and TRBJ2-1; D possibly corresponds to TRBD2 (5 bases). The CDR3 extends over 15 amino acids. Germline loops: CDR1 SQVTM, CDR2 ANQGSEA. The V end lost 2 bases, the J end lost 6 bases, and 17 bases lay between the germline ends. DNA of the CDR3: TGCAGCGTTGAATGGGTCGGGGTGGGGAGCAATGAGCAGTTCTTC. Amino acids: CSVEWVGVGSNEQFF.

The chain couples TRBV28 to TRBJ1-5, with a possible D match to TRBD1 (6 bases). The V gene's germline CDR1 is MDHEN and CDR2 SYDVKM. V lost 6 bases, J lost 1 base, and 13 bases lay in between. CDR3 length equals 15 residues. CDR3 DNA: TGTGCCAGCAGCCCGACAGGTAGCAGCAATCAGCCCCAGCATTTT. Translated, it gives CASSPTGSSNQPQHF.

This clone was detected only a few times. This chain links TRBV2 with TRBJ2-7; 8 positions match TRBD1. The junction had 6 bases not matched to a gene; V was cut back by 2 bases and J by 3 bases. CDR1 and CDR2 (germline): SNHLY, FYNNEI. The CDR3 covers 15 residues. The CDR3 DNA reads TGTGCCAGCAGTGAAATAGGGACAGGCTTCTACGAGCAGTACTTC. Protein: CASSEIGTGFYEQYF.

This chain uses TRBV4-1 with TRBJ1-1; possible D gene TRBD1, 6 bases. Per germline, CDR1 MGHRA and CDR2 YSYEKL. The CDR3 extends over 15 amino acids. Trimming left V 0 bases short and J 2 bases short, with 10 bases between. CDR3 nucleotides: TGCGCCAGCAGCCAAGAAGCAGGGGCAAACACTGAAGCTTTCTTT. Translating it yields CASSQEAGANTEAFF.

The chain has TRBV5-1 and TRBJ1-1; D is perhaps TRBD1 (5 bases). The V and J ends lost 4 bases and 1 base respectively, with 14 bases between them. The CDR3 totals 15 residues. Germline assignment: CDR1 SGHRS and CDR2 YFSETQ. The CDR3 reads CASSPKGHPNTEAFF. DNA for the CDR3: TGCGCCAGCAGCCCCAAAGGACACCCGAACACTGAAGCTTTCTTT.

The chain is built from TRBV2 and TRBJ2-3, with 12 nucleotides matching TRBD2. J was trimmed by 6 bases and V by 10 bases; bases with no gene match: 8. The CDR3 loop spans 14 amino acids. Germline CDR1 reads SNHLY; CDR2 reads FYNNEI. As DNA, the CDR3 is TGTGCCATCCATCCTAGCGGGGGGGCCGATACGCAGTATTTT. Protein product: CAIHPSGGADTQYF.

The chain carries TRBV30 and TRBJ1-2; D is unresolved. This CDR3 region has 9 residues. Deletions cut 6 bases from V and 8 bases from J, with 7 bases between. The germline V gene encodes CDR1 GTSNPN and CDR2 SVGIG (reference sequence). The CDR3 sequence: CACLEGYTF. The CDR3 DNA follows: TGTGCCTGCCTGGAGGGCTACACCTTC.

CDR3 sequence: CASSEAGTGGTYEQYF. The DNA of the CDR3 is TGTGCCAGCAGTGAAGCGGGGACAGGGGGAACCTACGAGCAGTACTTC. V is TRBV6-1 and J is TRBJ2-7; 11 bases match TRBD1. The CDR3 extends over 16 amino acids. The V gene end was trimmed by 0 bases and the J gene end by 2 bases; junction bases not matched to a gene: 3. Germline CDR1 is MNHNS and CDR2 is SASEGT.

This clone was counted once. The V gene is TRBV6-6, the J gene TRBJ2-7; maybe TRBD1 (6 bases). CDR1 is MNHNY and CDR2 is SVGAGI in the germline V gene (reference sequence). CDR3 size: 13 residues. Trimming removed 6 bases from V and 5 bases from J, with 14 bases in between. CDR3 DNA: TGTGCCAGCAGCCCCACAGGGAGCCACGAGCAGTACTTC. This translates into CASSPTGSHEQYF.

J is TRBJ1-5 and V is TRBV2; 11 nucleotides match TRBD1. Germline assignment: CDR1 SNHLY and CDR2 FYNNEI. The CDR3 is 14 residues long. Trimming took 4 bases from V and 5 from J; bases not matched to a gene: 1. The CDR3 reads CASSGTGGDQPQHF. In DNA, the CDR3 is TGTGCCAGCAGTGGGACAGGGGGCGATCAGCCCCAGCATTTT. The variable domain in full, with the rest retrieved from reference TRBV2 and TRBJ1-5, is EPEVTQTPSHQVTQMGQEVILRCVPISNHLYFYWYRQILGQKVEFLVSFYNNEISEKSEIFDDQFSVERPDGSNFTLKIRSTKLEDSAMYFCASSGTGGDQPQHFGDGTRLSIL.

This rearrangement joins TRBV29-1 to TRBJ2-3, with TRBD1 matching over 7 bases. V trimming: 4 bases; J trimming: 4 bases; junction bases outside the gene matches: 8. CDR3 length: 14 residues. From germline, CDR1 is SQVTM and CDR2 ANQGSEA. As DNA, the CDR3 is TGCAGCGTTGCCGGGACAGCAAAAGCAGATACGCAGTATTTT. The encoded protein is CSVAGTAKADTQYF.

As regards this clone: At one end, the junction sequence differs from germline, possibly due to a read error. V is TRBV7-9 and J is TRBJ2-7, with D perhaps matching TRBD2 (6 bases). The CDR3 spans 15 residues. Germline V gene data show CDR1 as SEHNR and CDR2 as FQNEAQ (reference sequence). This CDR3 is CSSSRPRTITYEQYF. CDR3 in DNA: TGTTCCAGCAGCCGACCCCGGACTATCACCTACGAGCAGTACTTC.

The chain employs TRBV5-4 and TRBJ2-5; 7 positions match TRBD1. The J call may be in error: the DNA end matches TRBJ2-7 better. In germline, CDR1 is SGHNT, CDR2 YYREEE (reference sequence). The CDR3 runs 14 residues. DNA of the CDR3: TGTGCCAGCAGCTTGAGGACAGGCAGTAACGAGCAGTACTTC. Amino acids: CASSLRTGSNEQYF.

The chain carries TRBV2 and TRBJ1-1; the D is unclear. Trimming left V 8 bases short and J 1 base short, with 17 bases between. Germline V gene lookup returns CDR1 SNHLY and CDR2 FYNNEI. This CDR3 comprises 15 residues. CDR3: CASRAGRGSNTEAFF. The CDR3 DNA reads TGTGCCAGCCGAGCGGGCCGGGGTTCGAACACTGAAGCTTTCTTT.

The chain is built from TRBV6-5 and TRBJ1-1; a weak D match, TRBD1 (6 bases). V lost 6 bases and J lost 1, with 9 bases in between. Germline assignment: CDR1 MNHEY and CDR2 SVGAGI. The CDR3 extends over 13 amino acids. The CDR3 here is CASRRGGNTEAFF. The DNA of the CDR3 is TGTGCCAGCAGAAGGGGGGGGAACACTGAAGCTTTCTTT.

The chain combines TRBV9 with TRBJ1-1, with D possibly TRBD1 on 5 matching bases. Germline V CDR1 and CDR2: SGDLS, YYNGEE. V lost 4 bases and J 4 bases, leaving 23 bases between the germline ends. There are 17 residues in the CDR3. The CDR3 region has the DNA TGTGCCAGCAGCCACCCCTCGGGGGGTAAAGTAAGCACTGAAGCTTTCTTT. This codes for CASSHPSGGKVSTEAFF.

The V call is TRBV5-5, the J call TRBJ1-1, with D perhaps TRBD1 (6 bases). Trimming removed 4 bases at V and 4 bases at J, with 11 bases between. This CDR3 is built from 13 residues. CDR1 is SGHKS and CDR2 is YYEKEE in the germline V gene (reference sequence). The CDR3 reads CASSEGECTEAFF. CDR3 nucleotide sequence: TGTGCCAGCAGCGAGGGGGAGTGCACTGAAGCTTTCTTT.

The rearrangement uses TRBV5-1 and TRBJ2-7, with TRBD1 matching over 7 bases. The CDR3 is 15 residues long. After removal of 0 bases from V and 4 bases from J, the junction contained 7 bases not matched to a gene. Germline lookup yields CDR1 SGHRS and CDR2 YFSETQ. Here the CDR3 DNA reads TGCGCCAGCAGCTTGGTACAGGGGACAATTTACGAGCAGTACTTC. Protein: CASSLVQGTIYEQYF.

In the case of this clone: Other DNA sequences of this sample code for an identical CDR3. The CDR3 is CASSQDTGENQPQHF. The CDR3 coding sequence is TGCGCCAGCAGCCAAGACACAGGGGAGAATCAGCCCCAGCATTTT. This sequence joins TRBV4-1 and TRBJ1-5, with 7 bases identical to TRBD1. CDR1 and CDR2 from the germline V gene are MGHRA and YSYEKL. CDR3 length: 15 amino acids. Germline trimming cut 0 bases from V and 4 bases from J; bases unmatched to any gene: 3.

J is TRBJ2-7 and V is TRBV5-1, with 7 nucleotides matching TRBD1. CDR1 and CDR2 (germline): SGHRS, YFSETQ. This CDR3 comprises 16 residues. V shed 4 bases and J 4 bases; nucleotides not matched to a gene: 14. Here the CDR3 DNA reads TGCGCCAGCAGCCAGGGTGACAGGGTTGGAAGTTACGAGCAGTACTTC. Translation: CASSQGDRVGSYEQYF.

The V and J genes are TRBV29-1 and TRBJ2-2; 9 bases are shared with TRBD2. Trimming removed 5 bases from V and 2 bases from J; junction bases left unmatched: 6. The CDR3 has 15 residues. CDR1 and CDR2 from the germline V gene are SQVTM and ANQGSEA. CDR3 amino acids: CSVPAGGSNTGELFF. Written as DNA, the CDR3 is TGCAGCGTTCCAGCGGGGGGCAGTAACACCGGGGAGCTGTTTTTT.

The chain is built from TRBV6-6 and TRBJ1-1; maybe TRBD1 (5 bases). V shed 7 bases and J shed 4 bases, with 13 bases lying between them. The CDR3 has 13 amino acids. Germline-derived CDR1 and CDR2 are MNHNY and SVGAGI (reference sequence). CDR3 DNA sequence: TGTGCCAGCAAAGAGGGGAGGGCCACTGAAGCTTTCTTT. Protein: CASKEGRATEAFF.

V is TRBV12-5 and J is TRBJ2-7; TRBD2 matches 12 bases. Germline V lookup: CDR1 LGHNT, CDR2 FRNRAP. The length of the CDR3 is 20 residues. V was clipped by 0 bases and J by 0 bases; unmatched bases: 12. CDR3: CASGLVGGGLAGPSSYEQYF. CDR3 bases: TGTGCTAGTGGTTTGGTGGGTGGGGGACTAGCGGGTCCGAGCTCCTACGAGCAGTACTTC.

The gene calls are TRBV7-9 and TRBJ2-5, with 10 bases that match TRBD1. The CDR3 runs 16 residues. The J segment lost 5 bases and the V segment lost 3 bases, leaving 9 bases of the junction unmatched. CDR1 SEHNR and CDR2 FQNEAQ come from the germline V gene (reference sequence). CDR3 in amino acids: CASSLGGTGVGETQYF. The CDR3 coding sequence is TGTGCCAGCAGCTTGGGCGGGACAGGGGTCGGTGAGACCCAGTACTTC.

CDR3 DNA sequence: TGTGCCAGCAGCTTAAACTATAATGAGCAGTTCTTC. Its protein product is CASSLNYNEQFF. V is TRBV7-3 and J is TRBJ2-1; D gene uncertain. CDR3 length: 12 amino acids. Trimming shortened V by 1 base and J by 7 bases, and 5 bases separated the two germline ends. Germline CDR1 reads SGHTA; CDR2 reads FQGTGA. Full variable domain (outside the CDR3, taken from reference TRBV7-3 and TRBJ2-1): GAGVSQTPSNKVTEKGKYVELRCDPISGHTALYWYRQSLGQGPEFLIYFQGTGAADDSGLPNDRFFAVRPEGSVSTLKIQRTERGDSAVYLCASSLNYNEQFFGPGTRLTVL.

The V and J genes are TRBV6-5 and TRBJ2-7; D is possibly TRBD1 (5 bases). In germline, CDR1 is MNHEY, CDR2 SVGAGI. This CDR3 spans 16 amino acids. V was pared by 4 bases and J by 0 bases, with 16 bases between. This CDR3 is CASSSGWGRSSYEQYF. DNA for the CDR3: TGTGCCAGCAGTTCCGGGTGGGGCCGGAGCTCCTACGAGCAGTACTTC.

This chain links TRBV27 with TRBJ2-7; D possibly corresponds to TRBD2 (6 bases). This CDR3 spans 14 amino acids. V was trimmed by 5 bases and J by 2 bases, leaving 13 bases between them. Looked up from germline, CDR1 is MNHEY and CDR2 is SMNVEV (reference sequence). For the CDR3, the DNA is TGTGCCAGCAGTCCCTCCGGGACTGCCTACGAGCAGTACTTC. Translated: CASSPSGTAYEQYF.

The chain recombines TRBV4-1 with TRBJ2-3; 11 nucleotides align to TRBD1. From germline, CDR1 is MGHRA and CDR2 YSYEKL. Trimming at V came to 4 bases and at J to 3 bases, leaving 3 bases not matched to a gene. CDR3 length: 15 amino acids. The CDR3 coding sequence is TGCGCCAGCAGCCTCCGGGACAGGGGGACAGATACGCAGTATTTT. Protein product: CASSLRDRGTDTQYF.